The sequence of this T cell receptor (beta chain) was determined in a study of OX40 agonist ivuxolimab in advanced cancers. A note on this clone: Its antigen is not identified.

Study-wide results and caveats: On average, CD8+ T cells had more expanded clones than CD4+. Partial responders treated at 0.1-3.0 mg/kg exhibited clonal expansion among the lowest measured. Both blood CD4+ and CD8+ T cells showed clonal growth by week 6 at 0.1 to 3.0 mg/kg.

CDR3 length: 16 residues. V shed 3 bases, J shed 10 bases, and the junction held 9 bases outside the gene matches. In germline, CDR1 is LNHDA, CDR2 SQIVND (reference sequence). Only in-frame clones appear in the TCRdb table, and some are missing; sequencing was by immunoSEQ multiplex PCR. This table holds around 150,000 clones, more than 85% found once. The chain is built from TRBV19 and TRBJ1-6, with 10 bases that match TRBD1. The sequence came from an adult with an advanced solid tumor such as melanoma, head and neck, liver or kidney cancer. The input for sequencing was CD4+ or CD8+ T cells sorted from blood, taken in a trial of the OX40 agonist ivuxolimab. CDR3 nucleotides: TGTGCCAGTAGTATCCCGCAGACAGGGGGCAACTCACCCCTCCACTTT. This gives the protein CASSIPQTGGNSPLHF.